This T cell receptor (beta chain) was observed in a study of technical replicates of blood from several donors. CDR1 SGHAT and CDR2 FQNNGV come from the germline V gene. The CDR3 loop spans 16 amino acids. V was shortened by 5 bases and J by 0 bases, with 17 bases between the two germline ends. Here immunoSEQ multiplex PCR was the method, and the copy in TCRdb shows in-frame clones only, minus some. The sample shows fewer than 100,000 clones, about nine tenths of them seen only once. V usage is TRBV11-2 and J usage is TRBJ2-7; TRBD1 is a possible D gene (6 bases). The sequence was collected from a human donor in good health. The source material was T cells isolated from PBMCs. The CDR3 sequence: CASSDVDRSGSYEQYF. DNA for the CDR3: TGTGCCAGCAGCGACGTAGACAGGTCCGGCTCCTACGAGCAGTACTTC.